The T cell receptor beta chain under discussion was sequenced for a study of regulatory T cells in long-lasting Graves disease. Time point noted: newly diagnosed GD, antithyroid drugs for less than 3 months. From RNA extracted from PBMCs, the TCR library was made. Graves' disease diagnoses followed American Thyroid Association guidelines. The TCR beta library used iRepertoire HTBI primers with Arm-PCR amplification of CDR3. TCRdb analysed the multiplex PCR reads with MiXCR anew, one entry per CDR3 protein. The sample lists approximately 400,000 distinct CDR3 sequences; less than 20% were seen once. CDR1 is MDHEN, CDR2 SYDVKM, per germline. The CDR3 length is 16 residues. Trimming pared 2 bases from V and 7 bases from J, leaving 18 bases between. Many counts were recorded for this clonotype. Its antigen is currently unknown. Study-level points and caveats: Newly diagnosed patients shared 966 public clonotypes; persistent patients shared a few thousand. Newly diagnosed Graves' patients exceeded persistent ones in TCR diversity.

The source was peripheral blood mononuclear cells (PBMCs), collected at new diagnosis, from a patient treated with antithyroid drugs. The chain recombines TRBV28 with TRBJ2-1; D possibly corresponds to TRBD2 (7 bases). This receptor was identified in a female donor with Graves disease. In DNA, the CDR3 is TGTGCCAGCAGTTTAGCTAGCGGAAGGGGGGTTAATGAGCAGTTCTTC. Protein product: CASSLASGRGVNEQFF.